These T cell receptor beta chains were read from a single sample in a study of vaccination and CD4 T cells after COVID-19. Their cognate antigens are unknown. Each CDR3 protein gets one entry after TCRdb re-called the PCR reads with MiXCR. The sample lists 9,500 or so distinct CDR3 sequences, over 25% seen once, with 20% to 25% in the top ten. Specimen: CD4+ T cells from blood, cultured in vitro. The receptors come from a human donor in good health. Both conserved end residues are part of each CDR3. D genes are given only for firm matches. Not all rows give a size; the values are once, few, many and, for expanded clones, a class.

D: NA
J: TRBJ1-2
V: TRBV7-2
size: medium-sized
DNA: TGTGCCAGCAGCTTAGCCAGGCGGTCGACCTATGGCTACACCTTC
CDR3: CASSLARRSTYGYTF

D: TRBD1
J: TRBJ1-2
V: TRBV6-1
size: few
DNA: TGTGCCAGCAGTAAGGGACAGGTGCTTGGCTACACCTTC
CDR3: CASSKGQVLGYTF

D: NA
J: TRBJ1-1
V: TRBV28
size: NA
DNA: TGTGCCAGCAGTAGCCAGATCCCTTTGGCTGAAGCTTTCTTT
CDR3: CASSSQIPLAEAFF

D: NA
J: TRBJ2-3
V: TRBV6-5
size: once
DNA: TGTGCCAGCAGTTACTCGATACTGCGAGTAGGCACAGATACGCAGTATTTT
CDR3: CASSYSILRVGTDTQYF

D: NA
J: TRBJ1-6
V: TRBV2
size: few
DNA: TGTGCCAGCAAGGGGGTGGATTCACCCCTCCACTTT
CDR3: CASKGVDSPLHF

D: NA
J: TRBJ2-3
V: TRBV4-1
size: few
DNA: TGCGCCAGCAGCCCCCTAGCGCGTAGCACAGATACGCAGTATTTT
CDR3: CASSPLARSTDTQYF

D: NA
J: TRBJ1-2
V: TRBV30
size: NA
DNA: TGTGCCTGGAGTCAGTTAGCTAACTATGGCTACACCTTC
CDR3: CAWSQLANYGYTF

D: TRBD2
J: TRBJ2-2
V: TRBV7-3
size: NA
DNA: TGTGCCAGCAGCAGGGGCGGGAGGGCCACCGGGGAGCTGTTTTTT
CDR3: CASSRGGRATGELFF

D: TRBD2
J: TRBJ2-3
V: TRBV7-3
size: few
DNA: TGTGCCAGCAGCCCAGCGCTGGCGGGGGGCACAGATACGCAGTATTTT
CDR3: CASSPALAGGTDTQYF

D: TRBD1
J: TRBJ2-3
V: TRBV19
size: few
DNA: TGTGCCAGTAGTGGGGGACAGGAATGGAATACGCAGTATTTT
CDR3: CASSGGQEWNTQYF

D: NA
J: TRBJ2-3
V: TRBV6-1
size: few
DNA: TGTGCCAGCACCCGCCTTCGCACAGATACGCAGTATTTT
CDR3: CASTRLRTDTQYF

D: TRBD2
J: TRBJ2-7
V: TRBV19
size: NA
DNA: TGTGCCAGTAGTACCCTAGCGGGAGTGGGATACGAGCAGTACTTC
CDR3: CASSTLAGVGYEQYF